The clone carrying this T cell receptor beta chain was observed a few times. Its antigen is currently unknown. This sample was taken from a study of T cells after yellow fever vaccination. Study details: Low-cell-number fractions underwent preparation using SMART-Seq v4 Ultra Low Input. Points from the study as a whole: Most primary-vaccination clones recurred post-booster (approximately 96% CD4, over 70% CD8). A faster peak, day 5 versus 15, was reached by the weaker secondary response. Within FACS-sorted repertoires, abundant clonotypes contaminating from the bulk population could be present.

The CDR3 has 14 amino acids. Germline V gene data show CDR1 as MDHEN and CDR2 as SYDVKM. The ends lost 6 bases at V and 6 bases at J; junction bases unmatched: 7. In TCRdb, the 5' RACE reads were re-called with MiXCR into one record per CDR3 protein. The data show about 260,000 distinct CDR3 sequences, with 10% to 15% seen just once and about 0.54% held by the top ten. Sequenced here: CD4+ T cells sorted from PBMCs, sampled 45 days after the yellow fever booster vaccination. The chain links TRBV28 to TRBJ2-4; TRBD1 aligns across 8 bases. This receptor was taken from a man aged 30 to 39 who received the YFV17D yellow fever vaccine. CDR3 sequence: CASRPGGAGNIQYF. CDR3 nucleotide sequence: TGTGCCAGCAGGCCAGGGGGCGCGGGAAACATTCAGTACTTC.